Below are 23 T cell receptor beta chains sequenced from a single sample in a study of blood T cell repertoires in COVID-19. This table comes from immunoSEQ multiplex PCR, and its TCRdb copy is limited to in-frame clones, with some not included. Of a few hundred thousand clones listed, roughly 91% are singletons. The sample comprised PBMCs or T cells enriched from blood (not recorded which). The origin of the receptors is a woman in her forties or fifties who had been exposed to COVID-19.

The chain combines TRBV5-1 with TRBJ1-4; D may be TRBD1 (6 bases). V lost 0 bases and J lost 7, with 13 bases in between. Germline lookup yields CDR1 SGHRS and CDR2 YFSETQ. The CDR3 totals 15 residues. CDR3 amino acids: CASSLVGGLGEKLFF. CDR3 nucleotides: TGCGCCAGCAGCTTGGTCGGGGGGCTGGGTGAAAAACTGTTTTTT.

The V gene is TRBV9, the J gene TRBJ1-2; TRBD1 is a possible D gene (6 bases). The CDR3 consists of 15 residues. Germline CDR1 and CDR2: SGDLS and YYNGEE. V was cut by 0 bases and J by 4 bases, with 13 bases left in between. DNA for the CDR3: TGTGCCAGCAGCGTAGATACAGGGCGAGCCTATGGCTACACCTTC. Residues: CASSVDTGRAYGYTF.

CDR3 in DNA: TGTGCCAGCAGCCGGGGGACTCAGGTGTTTGGAAACACCATATATTTT. This gives the protein CASSRGTQVFGNTIYF. The V call is TRBV11-2, the J call TRBJ1-3, with D possibly TRBD1 on 5 matching bases. CDR1 SGHAT and CDR2 FQNNGV come from the germline V gene. Between the trimmed V and J ends, which lost 5 bases and 3 bases, there was a span of 17 bases. The CDR3 loop spans 16 amino acids.

The CDR3: CASSQEGGSYEQYF. In DNA form, the CDR3 reads TGCGCCAGCAGCCAAGAAGGGGGTTCCTACGAGCAGTACTTC. The V call is TRBV4-1, the J call TRBJ2-7; D is perhaps TRBD1 (6 bases). With 0 bases removed from V and 1 base from J, the gap between germline ends came to 7 bases. Germline lookup yields CDR1 MGHRA and CDR2 YSYEKL. The length of the CDR3 is 14 residues.

This clone occurred once. The chain is built from TRBV10-3 and TRBJ1-2; 8 nucleotides line up with TRBD1. The CDR3 has 14 amino acids. The ends lost 5 bases at V and 8 bases at J; junction bases unmatched: 10. Germline assignment: CDR1 ENHRY and CDR2 SYGVKD. The CDR3 protein is CAISSRDRLGGYTF. The DNA of the CDR3 is TGTGCCATCAGTAGCCGGGACAGGCTGGGAGGCTACACCTTC.

The chain links TRBV7-2 to TRBJ1-2; D gene unclear. Deletions cut 2 bases from V and 6 bases from J, with 19 bases between. Looked up from germline, CDR1 is SGHTA and CDR2 is FQGNSA. This CDR3 region has 16 residues. The CDR3 coding sequence is TGTGCCAGCAGCTTATCTTTCCGCCCGGGGAAGGATGGCTACACCTTC. Its protein product is CASSLSFRPGKDGYTF.

The CDR3 nucleotides read TGCGCCAGCAGCCAAGATGGGGGCCAGGGGAATTCACCCCTCCACTTT. Translated, it gives CASSQDGGQGNSPLHF. The J gene is TRBJ1-6, the V gene TRBV4-1, with a tentative D call TRBD1 (6 bases). The CDR3 totals 16 residues. Germline V CDR1 and CDR2: MGHRA, YSYEKL. V was pared by 0 bases and J by 7 bases, with 13 bases between.

In its sample, this clone was seen once. This rearrangement joins TRBV13 to TRBJ2-5; 11 bases agree with TRBD2. Germline CDR1 reads PRHDT; CDR2 reads FYEKMQ (reference sequence). The junction had 8 bases not matched to a gene; V was cut back by 5 bases and J by 3 bases. The CDR3 runs to 16 residues. The chain's CDR3 is CASSTRLAGKKETQYF. The CDR3 DNA follows: TGTGCCAGCAGCACGAGACTAGCGGGGAAAAAAGAGACCCAGTACTTC. The whole variable domain, filled in from reference TRBV13 and TRBJ2-5, reads AAGVIQSPRHLIKEKRETATLKCYPIPRHDTVYWYQQGPGQDPQFLISFYEKMQSDKGSIPDRFSAQQFSDYHSELNMSSLELGDSALYFCASSTRLAGKKETQYFGPGTRLLVL.

The CDR3 is CASSLSQGWETQYF. Written as DNA, the CDR3 is TGTGCCAGCAGTTTAAGTCAGGGTTGGGAGACCCAGTACTTC. V gene TRBV27 combines with J gene TRBJ2-5; possibly TRBD1 for D (5 bases). Germline assignment: CDR1 MNHEY and CDR2 SMNVEV (reference sequence). V was trimmed by 2 bases and J by 5 bases, leaving 12 bases between them. The CDR3 loop spans 14 amino acids.

The chain uses TRBV28 and TRBJ2-1; 9 bases match TRBD1. The junction had 5 bases not matched to a gene; V was cut back by 4 bases and J by 7 bases. Germline loops: CDR1 MDHEN, CDR2 SYDVKM. This CDR3 region has 14 residues. For the CDR3, the DNA is TGTGCCAGCAGTTCCCCCGGGACAGGGAATGAGCAGTTCTTC. It is translated as CASSSPGTGNEQFF.

This chain uses TRBV9 with TRBJ1-6; D not resolved. The germline V gene has CDR1 SGDLS and CDR2 YYNGEE. The CDR3 runs 13 residues. Trimming pared 0 bases from V and 14 bases from J, leaving 12 bases between. This CDR3 is CASSVDGLEALHF. CDR3 bases: TGTGCCAGCAGCGTAGATGGTCTTGAGGCCCTCCACTTT.

The chain joins TRBV7-9 to TRBJ1-5, with 7 bases lining up with TRBD1. Germline CDR1 is SEHNR and CDR2 is FQNEAQ (reference sequence). The CDR3 totals 15 residues. Germline trimming cut 3 bases from V and 6 bases from J; bases unmatched to any gene: 8. CDR3 sequence (DNA): TGTGCCAGCAGCTTGGACGGGGCAGGGGGTCAGCCCCAGCATTTT. Amino acids: CASSLDGAGGQPQHF.

This chain uses TRBV9 with TRBJ1-1, with 7 positions matching TRBD1. The germline gives CDR1 SGDLS, CDR2 YYNGEE. The CDR3 is 14 amino acids. V lost 4 bases to trimming and J lost 5 bases; unmatched junction nucleotides: 8. This chain's CDR3 is CASSPRQGETEAFF. DNA for the CDR3: TGTGCCAGCAGCCCCCGGCAGGGGGAGACTGAAGCTTTCTTT.

The chain links TRBV2 to TRBJ2-1; 8 nucleotides line up with TRBD1. This CDR3 is 15 amino acids long. Germline-derived CDR1 and CDR2 are SNHLY and FYNNEI. V lost 7 bases, J lost 2 bases, and 7 bases stayed unmatched. The CDR3, as DNA: TGTGCCAGCACCCCTGTACAGGGGGCCTACAATGAGCAGTTCTTC. Its protein product is CASTPVQGAYNEQFF.

This chain connects TRBV4-2 to TRBJ1-1; D unresolved. Trimming took off 6 bases at V and 2 bases at J, with 13 bases between the two ends. Germline lookup yields CDR1 LGHNA and CDR2 YNFKEQ. CDR3 length: 14 amino acids. CDR3 sequence: CASSRLTDNTEAFF. The CDR3 bases are TGTGCCAGCAGTCGACTGACCGACAACACTGAAGCTTTCTTT.

This sequence joins TRBV28 and TRBJ1-6, with 8 nucleotides matching TRBD1. Trimming at V came to 5 bases and at J to 10 bases, leaving 13 bases not matched to a gene. From germline, CDR1 is MDHEN and CDR2 SYDVKM. The CDR3 spans 16 residues. CDR3 region: CASSEVQGVSGSPLHF. The CDR3 DNA reads as TGTGCCAGCAGTGAGGTACAGGGGGTATCAGGGTCACCCCTCCACTTT.

The V gene is TRBV2, the J gene TRBJ1-2; D possibly corresponds to TRBD1 (5 bases). Per the germline V gene, CDR1 is SNHLY and CDR2 is FYNNEI. The CDR3 contains 13 residues. The V end lost 6 bases, the J end lost 0 bases, and 8 bases lay between the germline ends. CDR3 bases: TGTGCCAGCAGCAGGGTGGCTAACTATGGCTACACCTTC. Translation gives CASSRVANYGYTF.

The rearrangement uses TRBV7-2 and TRBJ2-6; a weak D match, TRBD2 (5 bases). V was shortened by 5 bases and J by 0 bases, with 14 bases between the two germline ends. This CDR3 is built from 17 residues. Germline-derived CDR1 and CDR2 are SGHTA and FQGNSA. The CDR3 protein is CASSPRERSSGANVLTF. As DNA, the CDR3 is TGTGCCAGCAGCCCGAGGGAGAGAAGCTCTGGGGCCAACGTCCTGACTTTC.

The chain joins TRBV7-2 to TRBJ1-2; weak D call: TRBD1 (5 bases). This CDR3 is built from 13 residues. The V end lost 5 bases, the J end lost 7 bases, and 14 bases lay between the germline ends. Looked up from germline, CDR1 is SGHTA and CDR2 is FQGNSA. For the CDR3, the DNA is TGTGCCAGCAGCCAAAACGGGGGTCGTGGCTACACCTTC. It is translated as CASSQNGGRGYTF.

The gene calls are TRBV19 and TRBJ1-5; 10 nucleotides agree with TRBD1. The CDR3 sequence is 14 residues long. The V gene's germline CDR1 is LNHDA and CDR2 SQIVND (reference sequence). With 9 bases clipped from V and 6 bases from J, the junction kept 8 bases outside the gene matches. The CDR3 is CASRGQGESQPQHF. In DNA form, the CDR3 reads TGTGCCAGCCGAGGACAGGGGGAAAGTCAGCCCCAGCATTTT. Full variable domain (rest looked up from reference TRBV19 and TRBJ1-5): DGGITQSPKYLFRKEGQNVTLSCEQNLNHDAMYWYRQDPGQGLRLIYYSQIVNDFQKGDIAEGYSVSREKKESFPLTVTSAQKNPTAFYLCASRGQGESQPQHFGDGTRLSIL.

This chain uses TRBV27 with TRBJ1-1; 9 bases are a match to TRBD1. The CDR3 totals 14 residues. Germline CDR1 MNHEY, CDR2 SMNVEV (reference sequence). The V segment lost 5 bases and the J segment 5 bases; nucleotides outside the gene matches: 6. The CDR3, as DNA: TGTGCCAGCAGTCCGGGACAGGGAGGAACTGAAGCTTTCTTT. Its translation: CASSPGQGGTEAFF.

Of note for this clone: One junction end does not reproduce the germline sequence, and a read error may be involved. The rearrangement links TRBV7-7 to TRBJ2-3; 12 bases match TRBD2. Germline assignment: CDR1 SSHAT and CDR2 FNYEAQ (reference sequence). This CDR3 comprises 18 residues. Written as DNA, the CDR3 is TGTGCTAGCAGCTTAGGACTAGCGGGGCCTTCACACACAGATACGCAGTATTTT. The encoded protein is CASSLGLAGPSHTDTQYF.

The gene calls are TRBV4-2 and TRBJ2-1, with TRBD2 matching 7 bases. Germline V gene sequence: CDR1 LGHNA, CDR2 YNFKEQ. The trim removed 6 bases at V and 5 bases at J, leaving 4 bases unmatched. This CDR3 has 13 amino acids. For the CDR3, the DNA is TGTGCCAGCAGGCTAGCGGCAAACAATGAGCAGTTCTTC. Protein sequence: CASRLAANNEQFF.